One and the same sample provided the 18 T cell receptor beta chains below, sequenced in a study of blood T cell repertoires in COVID-19 (TCRdb year 2020). Libraries came from the immunoSEQ multiplex PCR assay. TCRdb carries this immuneACCESS record with in-frame sequences only. Its versions omit some clonotypes, under half of them owing to an unresolved V gene in the studies checked, with the rest unexplained. Here the sample has about 24,000 clones; 89% occur a single time. Jointly, the top ten make up approximately 20% of the sample. Specimen: peripheral blood. The receptor source for this set is a human donor in a cohort sampled during active COVID-19.

This clone was seen a single time. The V and J genes are TRBV19 and TRBJ1-5; D call uncertain. Germline CDR1 LNHDA, CDR2 SQIVND (reference sequence). Deletions cut 6 bases from V and 0 bases from J, with 15 bases between. CDR3 length: 16 residues. This chain's CDR3 is CASSPPLTFSNQPQHF. The CDR3 DNA reads TGTGCCAGTAGCCCCCCCCTGACTTTTAGCAATCAGCCCCAGCATTTT.

The J gene is TRBJ1-2, the V gene TRBV7-9, with no clear D. The V gene's germline CDR1 is SEHNR and CDR2 FQNEAQ (reference sequence). The CDR3 runs 13 residues. Trimming left V 2 bases short and J 6 bases short, with 10 bases between. CDR3 coding DNA: TGTGCCAGCAGCTTACGCGGATTTGATGGCTACACCTTC. This codes for CASSLRGFDGYTF.

This sequence joins TRBV18 and TRBJ1-2, with 7 bases matching TRBD1. The CDR3 sequence is 13 residues long. Germline V gives CDR1 KGHSH, CDR2 LQKENI. Trimming took 5 bases from V and 2 from J; bases not matched to a gene: 2. Written as DNA, the CDR3 is TGTGCCAGCTCATCGGGACAGAACTATGGCTACACCTTC. This encodes CASSSGQNYGYTF.

This rearrangement joins TRBV6-2 or TRBV6-3 to TRBJ1-5; TRBD1 matches 8 bases. The V gene end was trimmed by 5 bases and the J gene end by 6 bases; junction bases not matched to a gene: 6. The germline CDR1 and CDR2 sequences are MNHEY and SVGEGT. The CDR3 covers 14 residues. The CDR3 nucleotides read TGTGCCAGCAGTACTGGACAGGGAGGTCAGCCCCAGCATTTT. Its protein product is CASSTGQGGQPQHF.

The chain employs TRBV24-1 and TRBJ2-5; 7 bases match TRBD2. Germline V gene sequence: CDR1 KGHDR, CDR2 SFDVKD. This CDR3 spans 14 amino acids. Trimming cost V 4 bases and J 5 bases; bases outside gene matches: 6. The CDR3 DNA reads as TGTGCCACCAGTGACCCCAGCGGGGAGGAGACCCAGTACTTC. This gives the protein CATSDPSGEETQYF.

The gene calls are TRBV7-8 and TRBJ2-1; 9 nucleotides align to TRBD2. The germline V gene encodes CDR1 SGHVS and CDR2 FQNEAQ. The CDR3 contains 17 residues. V dropped 1 base and J dropped 9; count of bases not matched to a gene: 13. CDR3 sequence (DNA): TGTGCCAGCAGCTTAGTTCCTAGCGGGGTCCCAGGGGGTGAGCAGTTCTTC. This translates into CASSLVPSGVPGGEQFF.

The gene calls are TRBV5-5 and TRBJ2-7; TRBD2 agrees at 7 bases. The CDR3 consists of 15 residues. Trimming cost V 6 bases and J 5 bases; bases outside gene matches: 14. CDR1 is SGHKS, CDR2 YYEKEE, per germline (reference sequence). The CDR3 spells CASTHRGGSPNEQYF. As DNA, the CDR3 is TGTGCCAGCACCCATCGGGGCGGGAGTCCCAACGAGCAGTACTTC.

This clone is a singleton in its sample. The V and J genes are TRBV7-6 and TRBJ2-5; the D gene is possibly TRBD2 (5 bases). CDR3 length: 17 amino acids. V was cut by 1 base and J by 5 bases, with 20 bases left in between. CDR1 SGHVS and CDR2 FNYEAQ come from the germline V gene. The CDR3 reads CASSLGSGPLTGETQYF. In DNA, the CDR3 is TGTGCCAGCAGCTTAGGTTCCGGACCCCTAACGGGGGAGACCCAGTACTTC. The full variable domain, its missing parts supplied by reference TRBV7-6 and TRBJ2-5, is GAGVSQSPRYKVTKRGQDVALRCDPISGHVSLYWYRQALGQGPEFLTYFNYEAQQDKSGLPNDRFSAERPEGSISTLTIQRTEQRDSAMYRCASSLGSGPLTGETQYFGPGTRLLVL.

The genes are TRBV5-1 and TRBJ1-2, with a weak D call TRBD1 (6 bases). The CDR3 has 14 amino acids. Trimming pared 3 bases from V and 2 bases from J, leaving 11 bases between. Germline lookup yields CDR1 SGHRS and CDR2 YFSETQ. For the CDR3, the DNA is TGCGCCAGCAGCTCAGGTACAGGGAACTATGGCTACACCTTC. Translation: CASSSGTGNYGYTF. The variable domain in full, with the rest retrieved from reference TRBV5-1 and TRBJ1-2, is KAGVTQTPRYLIKTRGQQVTLSCSPISGHRSVSWYQQTPGQGLQFLFEYFSETQRNKGNFPGRFSGRQFSNSRSEMNVSTLELGDSALYLCASSSGTGNYGYTFGSGTRLTVV.

V and J are TRBV28 and TRBJ1-5, with 11 bases lining up with TRBD1. Germline V gives CDR1 MDHEN, CDR2 SYDVKM. V lost 6 bases to trimming and J lost 7 bases; unmatched junction nucleotides: 2. The CDR3 has 13 residues. The CDR3 reads CASRGTGGQPQHF. CDR3 DNA sequence: TGTGCCAGCAGAGGGACAGGGGGACAGCCCCAGCATTTT.

V is TRBV12-3 or TRBV12-4 and J is TRBJ2-5, with a possible D match to TRBD1 (5 bases). This CDR3 is 13 amino acids long. V shed 7 bases and J shed 4 bases, with 13 bases lying between them. The DNA for the CDR3 is TGTGCCAGCACTGCTCACAGGTCAGAGACCCAGTACTTC. Protein sequence: CASTAHRSETQYF.

The count of this clone is one. The chain is built from TRBV27 and TRBJ1-4, with D unclear. Germline lookup yields CDR1 MNHEY and CDR2 SMNVEV (reference sequence). The CDR3 has 13 amino acids. V lost 6 bases to trimming and J lost 8 bases, with 13 bases between them. CDR3 bases: TGTGCCAGCAGGGCGGGGTTAGCAGAAAAACTGTTTTTT. It codes for CASRAGLAEKLFF.

The genes are TRBV6-5 and TRBJ1-4; 8 bases fit TRBD1. The CDR3 extends over 15 amino acids. The junction had 11 bases not matched to a gene; V was cut back by 7 bases and J by 7 bases. The germline CDR1 and CDR2 sequences are MNHEY and SVGAGI. CDR3 DNA sequence: TGTGCCAGCACCACACACAGGGGGAAGGGTGAAAAACTGTTTTTT. Its translation: CASTTHRGKGEKLFF.

V is TRBV9 and J is TRBJ2-1; 7 nucleotides agree with TRBD1. After removal of 3 bases from V and 2 bases from J, the junction contained 5 bases not matched to a gene. CDR1 and CDR2 (germline): SGDLS, YYNGEE. This CDR3 contains 15 residues. The CDR3 loop reads CASSAQGNPYNEQFF. CDR3 coding DNA: TGTGCCAGCAGCGCACAGGGGAACCCCTACAATGAGCAGTTCTTC.

V gene TRBV5-6 combines with J gene TRBJ2-1; a possible D gene is TRBD2 (5 bases). CDR3 size: 15 residues. Germline lookup yields CDR1 SGHDT and CDR2 YYEEEE. Trimming stripped 0 bases from V and 4 bases from J, with 11 bases between. The DNA of the CDR3 is TGTGCCAGCAGCTTGGGGACTCCAACATACAATGAGCAGTTCTTC. This encodes CASSLGTPTYNEQFF.

The rearrangement joins TRBV5-1 to TRBJ1-6; TRBD1 is a possible D gene (5 bases). The V gene lost 4 bases and the J gene lost 10 bases, with 21 bases spanning the gap. The CDR3 sequence is 16 residues long. Germline V gene lookup returns CDR1 SGHRS and CDR2 YFSETQ. CDR3 in DNA: TGCGCCAGCAGCCCGGGGATCGGGGGTTCGGAATCACCCCTCCACTTT. It yields the protein CASSPGIGGSESPLHF.

The chain links TRBV27 to TRBJ2-7; 7 positions match TRBD1. Germline lookup yields CDR1 MNHEY and CDR2 SMNVEV (reference sequence). V was clipped by 4 bases and J by 7 bases; unmatched bases: 10. The CDR3 consists of 14 residues. The CDR3, as DNA: TGTGCCAGCAGTTCCTGGACAGGTTCAGGGGAGCAGTACTTC. Amino acid sequence: CASSSWTGSGEQYF.

The chain joins TRBV7-9 to TRBJ1-2; 9 bases line up with TRBD1. The germline CDR1 and CDR2 sequences are SEHNR and FQNEAQ (reference sequence). J gave up 6 bases and V 3 bases, and 2 bases lay outside the gene matches. CDR3 length: 13 residues. The CDR3: CASSFGQGNGYTF. DNA for the CDR3: TGTGCCAGCAGCTTCGGACAGGGGAATGGCTACACCTTC.